These 26 T cell receptor beta chains originate from one sample sequenced in a study of blood T cell repertoires in COVID-19. Assay used: immunoSEQ multiplex PCR; TCRdb lists only in-frame clones, some missing. The table lists 40,000 or so clones, 86% of them singletons, with 7.5% to 10% in the top ten. Sequenced sample: peripheral blood. Every receptor here comes from a man between 60 and 70 years old with active COVID-19.

The CDR3 DNA follows: TGTGCCGGTTCCGGGACAGGCTACGAGCAGTACTTC. Protein: CAGSGTGYEQYF. This chain joins TRBV10-3 and TRBJ2-7; 8 nucleotides line up with TRBD1. The CDR3 sequence is 12 residues long. V lost 11 bases and J lost 3; bases outside the gene matches: 6. Germline values: CDR1 ENHRY, CDR2 SYGVKD.

This clone appeared a single time. The V call is TRBV9, the J call TRBJ2-1; D is possibly TRBD1 (7 bases). Per the germline V gene, CDR1 is SGDLS and CDR2 is YYNGEE. V dropped 3 bases and J dropped 6 bases, with 19 bases sitting between them. The CDR3 spans 16 residues. For the CDR3, the DNA is TGTGCCAGCAGCGCCCCCCCAGGCGGGACAGTCAATGAGCAGTTCTTC. Its protein product is CASSAPPGGTVNEQFF. Combining the CDR3 with reference TRBV9 and TRBJ2-1 gives the whole variable domain DSGVTQTPKHLITATGQRVTLRCSPRSGDLSVYWYQQSLDQGLQFLIQYYNGEERAKGNILERFSAQQFPDLHSELNLSSLELGDSALYFCASSAPPGGTVNEQFFGPGTRLTVL.

The CDR3 region has the DNA TGCAGTGCTCGACTTGGGGATACGCAGTATTTT. It is translated as CSARLGDTQYF. The V gene is TRBV20-1, the J gene TRBJ2-3; unclear D gene. The CDR3 is 11 residues long. Trimming cost V 5 bases and J 6 bases, with 9 bases left between them. From germline, CDR1 is DFQATT and CDR2 SNEGSKA (reference sequence).

This clone was detected only once. J is TRBJ2-5 and V is TRBV9; perhaps TRBD1 as D (6 bases). The germline V gene encodes CDR1 SGDLS and CDR2 YYNGEE. This CDR3 spans 12 amino acids. Trimming removed 6 bases from V and 3 bases from J, with 9 bases in between. CDR3 sequence (DNA): TGTGCCAGCAACTCAGGGGAAGAGACCCAGTACTTC. As protein: CASNSGEETQYF.

The CDR3 protein is CAATSANNNEQFF. The CDR3 coding sequence is TGTGCCGCTACTAGCGCGAACAACAATGAGCAGTTCTTC. The chain joins TRBV10-3 to TRBJ2-1; 7 nucleotides align to TRBD2. From germline, CDR1 is ENHRY and CDR2 SYGVKD. The CDR3 loop spans 13 amino acids. V lost 11 bases to trimming and J lost 5 bases; unmatched junction nucleotides: 9.

The gene calls are TRBV23-1 and TRBJ1-4; weak D call: TRBD1 (6 bases). TRBV23-1 is an ORF; its function is uncertain. The CDR3 runs 15 residues. Trimming left V 4 bases short and J 7 bases short, with 16 bases between. CDR3 nucleotides: TGCGCCAGCAGTCGGCTAGGGGGGGCGGGTGAAAAACTGTTTTTT. Encoded protein: CASSRLGGAGEKLFF.

The rearrangement uses TRBV7-9 and TRBJ2-3; 9 bases agree with TRBD2. The CDR3 has 16 residues. Germline lookup yields CDR1 SEHNR and CDR2 FQNEAQ (reference sequence). The junction had 7 bases not matched to a gene; V was cut back by 0 bases and J by 6 bases. In nucleotides, the CDR3 is TGTGCCAGCAGCTTAGCGCCTAGCGGGGCCGGGGATACGCAGTATTTT. Translation gives CASSLAPSGAGDTQYF.

V is TRBV18 and J is TRBJ2-7; 8 bases agree with TRBD1. This CDR3 is 13 amino acids long. The germline gives CDR1 KGHSH, CDR2 LQKENI. V lost 2 bases, J lost 6 bases, and 3 bases stayed unmatched. As DNA, the CDR3 is TGTGCCAGCTCACCAGACAGGGGAAGCGAGCAGTACTTC. Translated, it gives CASSPDRGSEQYF. Full variable domain (missing parts from reference TRBV18 and TRBJ2-7): NAGVMQNPRHLVRRRGQEARLRCSPMKGHSHVYWYRQLPEEGLKFMVYLQKENIIDESGMPKERFSAEFPKEGPSILRIQQVVRGDSAAYFCASSPDRGSEQYFGPGTRLTVT.

This chain connects TRBV7-6 to TRBJ2-1; D unresolved. Germline assignment: CDR1 SGHVS and CDR2 FNYEAQ. The CDR3 is 15 amino acids. Trimming took off 5 bases at V and 0 bases at J, with 11 bases between the two ends. The DNA of the CDR3 is TGTGCCAGCAGCGCTACACCTAGCTCCTACAATGAGCAGTTCTTC. Amino acids: CASSATPSSYNEQFF.

J is TRBJ1-2 and V is TRBV10-3; 8 bases are a match to TRBD1. Germline loops: CDR1 ENHRY, CDR2 SYGVKD. CDR3 length equals 15 residues. V lost 7 bases and J lost 1; bases outside the gene matches: 8. The CDR3 here is CAIKPETGVNYGYTF. As DNA, the CDR3 is TGTGCCATCAAGCCCGAGACAGGGGTTAACTATGGCTACACCTTC.

This clone turned up a few times. The gene calls are TRBV15 and TRBJ2-3, with 8 bases matching TRBD2. Germline V gene sequence: CDR1 LNHNV, CDR2 YYDKDF (reference sequence). The V and J ends lost 0 bases and 6 bases, in that order; junction bases with no gene match: 8. The CDR3 totals 16 residues. This chain's CDR3 is CATSRDASGRGDTQYF. DNA for the CDR3: TGTGCCACCAGCAGAGATGCGAGCGGGAGAGGTGATACGCAGTATTTT.

The chain combines TRBV5-4 with TRBJ2-3, with 13 bases that match TRBD2. The V segment lost 3 bases and the J segment 8 bases; nucleotides outside the gene matches: 6. This CDR3 contains 15 residues. Germline V gene data show CDR1 as SGHNT and CDR2 as YYREEE (reference sequence). The CDR3 bases are TGTGCCAGCAGCTCAAGGACTAGCGGGAGTGGTACGCAGTATTTT. Amino acid sequence: CASSSRTSGSGTQYF. The variable domain in full, completed from reference TRBV5-4 and TRBJ2-3, reads ETGVTQSPTHLIKTRGQQVTLRCSSQSGHNTVSWYQQALGQGPQFIFQYYREEENGRGNFPPRFSGLQFPNYSSELNVNALELDDSALYLCASSSRTSGSGTQYFGPGTRLTVL.

In its sample, this clone was seen a few times. The chain combines TRBV6-5 with TRBJ2-1; possible D gene TRBD1, 6 bases. CDR1 MNHEY and CDR2 SVGAGI come from the germline V gene. The length of the CDR3 is 14 residues. Trimming cost V 8 bases and J 9 bases, with 20 bases left between them. The CDR3 DNA follows: TGTGCCAGCGGACAGTGGCAAACAGGTGGTGAGCAGTTCTTC. The encoded protein is CASGQWQTGGEQFF.

This chain joins TRBV7-2 and TRBJ1-5, with D unclear. The CDR3 runs to 17 residues. Deletions cut 2 bases from V and 3 bases from J, with 17 bases between. Germline V CDR1 and CDR2: SGHTA, FQGNSA. The CDR3 bases are TGTGCCAGCAGCTTAACAGCTACCATTCTATCCAATCAGCCCCAGCATTTT. Encoded protein: CASSLTATILSNQPQHF. Using reference TRBV7-2 and TRBJ1-5 for the parts outside the CDR3, the full variable domain is GAGVSQSPSNKVTEKGKDVELRCDPISGHTALYWYRQSLGQGLEFLIYFQGNSAPDKSGLPSDRFSAERTGGSVSTLTIQRTQQEDSAVYLCASSLTATILSNQPQHFGDGTRLSIL.

The chain carries TRBV10-3 and TRBJ1-6, with 9 bases that match TRBD1. The CDR3 consists of 15 residues. Trimming took 6 bases from V and 5 from J; bases not matched to a gene: 5. Per the germline V gene, CDR1 is ENHRY and CDR2 is SYGVKD. The CDR3 sequence is CAIRVDRGDNSPLHF. Written as DNA, the CDR3 is TGTGCCATCAGGGTTGACAGGGGGGATAATTCACCCCTCCACTTT.

The chain combines TRBV11-2 with TRBJ2-7, with a weak D call TRBD2 (6 bases). CDR1 SGHAT and CDR2 FQNNGV come from the germline V gene. The CDR3 consists of 15 residues. V was trimmed by 0 bases and J by 9 bases, leaving 18 bases between them. This chain's CDR3 is CASSLDTGVYPRQYF. CDR3 coding DNA: TGTGCCAGCAGCTTAGATACGGGGGTATATCCACGGCAGTACTTC. Together with reference TRBV11-2 and TRBJ2-7, the CDR3 gives the full variable domain: EAGVAQSPRYKIIEKRQSVAFWCNPISGHATLYWYQQILGQGPKLLIQFQNNGVVDDSQLPKDRFSAERLKGVDSTLKIQPAKLEDSAVYLCASSLDTGVYPRQYFGPGTRLTVT.

V gene TRBV18 combines with J gene TRBJ2-2; unclear D gene. Trimming left V 0 bases short and J 8 bases short, with 7 bases between. This CDR3 has 13 amino acids. Germline V CDR1 and CDR2: KGHSH, LQKENI. The CDR3 bases are TGTGCCAGCTCACCACCGAGAGTTGGGGAGCTGTTTTTT. Translated: CASSPPRVGELFF.

The table lists this clone with a few counts. The chain has TRBV2 and TRBJ1-5; 7 bases line up with TRBD1. The junction had 9 bases not matched to a gene; V was cut back by 6 bases and J by 13 bases. Looked up from germline, CDR1 is SNHLY and CDR2 is FYNNEI. The CDR3 contains 12 residues. The CDR3 DNA sequence: TGTGCCAGCAGCCGACCAAGGGACAGTCAGCATTTT. Translation: CASSRPRDSQHF.

This clone was counted between two and nine times. V usage is TRBV6-4 and J usage is TRBJ2-3, with 8 bases matching TRBD2. CDR1 is MRHNA, CDR2 SNTAGT, per germline. J gave up 4 bases and V 6 bases, and 9 bases lay outside the gene matches. The CDR3 spans 15 residues. The CDR3, as DNA: TGTGCCAGCAGCCGGGGTAGCGGGACTTCAGATACGCAGTATTTT. Translated, it gives CASSRGSGTSDTQYF.

This rearrangement joins TRBV27 to TRBJ2-5, with D hard to call. The CDR3 is 11 amino acids. CDR1 is MNHEY and CDR2 is SMNVEV in the germline V gene (reference sequence). V was shortened by 4 bases and J by 3 bases, with 3 bases between the two germline ends. The CDR3 bases are TGTGCCAGCAGTTCTAAAGAGACCCAGTACTTC. As protein: CASSSKETQYF.

The chain recombines TRBV2 with TRBJ1-2, with 9 bases that match TRBD1. The length of the CDR3 is 14 residues. V gave up 6 bases and J gave up 2 bases; unmatched junction bases: 4. The germline V gene encodes CDR1 SNHLY and CDR2 FYNNEI. The CDR3 is CASREQGANYGYTF. In DNA form, the CDR3 reads TGTGCCAGCAGAGAACAGGGGGCAAACTATGGCTACACCTTC.

V is TRBV19 and J is TRBJ1-2; 7 bases fit TRBD1. Germline CDR1 and CDR2: LNHDA and SQIVND (reference sequence). Trimming cost V 5 bases and J 7 bases; bases outside gene matches: 7. The CDR3 is made up of 13 amino acids. CDR3 nucleotides: TGTGCCAGTAGTCTACAGGGGTTCGGTGGCTACACCTTC. Translated: CASSLQGFGGYTF.

The gene calls are TRBV2 and TRBJ1-2, with TRBD1 identical over 10 bases. The CDR3 covers 14 residues. V was pared by 4 bases and J by 4 bases, with 3 bases of the junction left unmatched. The V gene's germline CDR1 is SNHLY and CDR2 FYNNEI. The CDR3, as DNA: TGTGCCAGCAGTGGACAGGGGGCGGGCTATGGCTACACCTTC. Amino acid sequence: CASSGQGAGYGYTF.

The genes are TRBV28 and TRBJ2-7, with TRBD1 as a possible D gene (5 bases). The CDR3 covers 14 residues. Germline CDR1 reads MDHEN; CDR2 reads SYDVKM. V shed 4 bases and J shed 8 bases, with 18 bases lying between them. The CDR3 DNA reads TGTGCCAGCAGTTCTAGGACAAACCCGCACAAGCAGTACTTC. It encodes CASSSRTNPHKQYF.

The rearrangement uses TRBV28 and TRBJ2-7; 7 nucleotides line up with TRBD1. The V gene end was trimmed by 3 bases and the J gene end by 4 bases; junction bases not matched to a gene: 12. The CDR3 length is 16 residues. Germline loops: CDR1 MDHEN, CDR2 SYDVKM. CDR3 DNA sequence: TGTGCCAGCAGTTTCCCACAGGGGATTAGAAGTTACGAGCAGTACTTC. It codes for CASSFPQGIRSYEQYF.

V gene TRBV6-5 combines with J gene TRBJ1-1, with TRBD1 matching over 8 bases. The CDR3 has 14 amino acids. Germline CDR1 reads MNHEY; CDR2 reads SVGAGI. V gave up 2 bases and J gave up 1 base; unmatched junction bases: 0. The CDR3: CASSYGQGNTEAFF. Here the CDR3 DNA reads TGTGCCAGCAGTTACGGACAGGGGAACACTGAAGCTTTCTTT.